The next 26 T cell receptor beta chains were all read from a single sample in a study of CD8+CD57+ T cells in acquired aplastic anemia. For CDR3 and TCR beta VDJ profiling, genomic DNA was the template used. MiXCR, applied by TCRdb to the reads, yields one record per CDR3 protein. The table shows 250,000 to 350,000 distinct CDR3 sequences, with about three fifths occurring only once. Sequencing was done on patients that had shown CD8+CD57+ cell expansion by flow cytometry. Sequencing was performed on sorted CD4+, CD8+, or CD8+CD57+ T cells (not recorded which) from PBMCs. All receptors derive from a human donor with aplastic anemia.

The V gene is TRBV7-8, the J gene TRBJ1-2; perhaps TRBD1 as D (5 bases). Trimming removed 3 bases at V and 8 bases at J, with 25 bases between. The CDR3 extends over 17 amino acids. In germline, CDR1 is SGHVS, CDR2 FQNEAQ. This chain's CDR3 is CASSFLPSGSRGRGYTF. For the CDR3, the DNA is TGTGCCAGCAGCTTTCTCCCTAGCGGGAGTAGGGGCAGGGGCTACACCTTC.

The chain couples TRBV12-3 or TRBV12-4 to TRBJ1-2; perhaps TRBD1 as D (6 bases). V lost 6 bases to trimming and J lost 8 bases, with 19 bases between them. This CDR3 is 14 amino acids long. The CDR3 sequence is CASSSTTGSRGYTF. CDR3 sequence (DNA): TGTGCCAGCAGCTCAACCACAGGGTCTCGGGGCTACACCTTC.

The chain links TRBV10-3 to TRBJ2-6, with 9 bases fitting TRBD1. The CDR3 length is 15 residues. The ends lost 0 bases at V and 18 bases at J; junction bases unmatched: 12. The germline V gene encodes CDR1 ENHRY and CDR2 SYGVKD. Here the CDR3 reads CAISESYTGGRSKTF. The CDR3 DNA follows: TGTGCCATCAGTGAGTCGTACACAGGGGGCAGGTCGAAGACTTTC.

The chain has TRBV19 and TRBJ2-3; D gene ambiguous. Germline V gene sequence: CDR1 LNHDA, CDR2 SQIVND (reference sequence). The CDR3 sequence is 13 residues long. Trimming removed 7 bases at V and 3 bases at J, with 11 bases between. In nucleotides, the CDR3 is TGTGCCAGTAAGGCCATCACTACAGATACGCAGTATTTT. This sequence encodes CASKAITTDTQYF.

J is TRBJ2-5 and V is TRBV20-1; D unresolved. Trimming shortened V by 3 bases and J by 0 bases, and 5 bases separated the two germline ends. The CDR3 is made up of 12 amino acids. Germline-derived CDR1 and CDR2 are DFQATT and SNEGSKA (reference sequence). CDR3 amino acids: CSARSHQETQYF. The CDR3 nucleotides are TGCAGTGCTAGGTCTCACCAAGAGACCCAGTACTTC.

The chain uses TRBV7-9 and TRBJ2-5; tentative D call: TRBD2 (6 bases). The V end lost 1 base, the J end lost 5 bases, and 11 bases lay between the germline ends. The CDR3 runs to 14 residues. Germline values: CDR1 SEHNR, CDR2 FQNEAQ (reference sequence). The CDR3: CASSLGGGVETQYF. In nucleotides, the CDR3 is TGTGCCAGCAGCTTAGGTGGAGGGGTTGAGACCCAGTACTTC.

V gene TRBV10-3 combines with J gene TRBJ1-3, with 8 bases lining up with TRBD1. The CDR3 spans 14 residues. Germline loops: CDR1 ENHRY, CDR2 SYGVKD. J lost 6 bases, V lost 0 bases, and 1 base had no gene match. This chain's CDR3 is CAISESGQANTIYF. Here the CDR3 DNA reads TGTGCCATCAGTGAGTCGGGACAGGCAAACACCATATATTTT.

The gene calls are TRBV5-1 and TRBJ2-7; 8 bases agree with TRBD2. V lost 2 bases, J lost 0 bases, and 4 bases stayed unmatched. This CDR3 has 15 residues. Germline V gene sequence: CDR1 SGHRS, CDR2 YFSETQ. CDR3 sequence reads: CASSFGGGSSYEQYF. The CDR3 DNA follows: TGCGCCAGCAGCTTCGGGGGGGGGAGCTCCTACGAGCAGTACTTC.

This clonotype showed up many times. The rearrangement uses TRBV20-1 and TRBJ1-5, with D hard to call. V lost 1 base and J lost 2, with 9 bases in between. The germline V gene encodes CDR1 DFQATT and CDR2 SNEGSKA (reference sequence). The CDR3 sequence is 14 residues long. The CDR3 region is CSARVGSGNQPQHF. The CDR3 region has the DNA TGCAGTGCTAGAGTAGGGAGTGGCAATCAGCCCCAGCATTTT.

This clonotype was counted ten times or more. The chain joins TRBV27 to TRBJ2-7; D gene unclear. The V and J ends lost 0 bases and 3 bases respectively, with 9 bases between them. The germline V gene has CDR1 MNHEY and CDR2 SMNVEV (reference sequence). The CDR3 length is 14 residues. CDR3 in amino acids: CASSLSVQSYEQYF. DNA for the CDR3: TGTGCCAGCAGTTTATCGGTACAGAGCTACGAGCAGTACTTC.

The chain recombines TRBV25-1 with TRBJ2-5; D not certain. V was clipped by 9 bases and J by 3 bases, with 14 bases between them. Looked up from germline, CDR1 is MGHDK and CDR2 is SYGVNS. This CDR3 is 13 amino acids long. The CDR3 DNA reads TGTGCCAGTAACGGTCAGTCGAAAGAGACCCAGTACTTC. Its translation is CASNGQSKETQYF.

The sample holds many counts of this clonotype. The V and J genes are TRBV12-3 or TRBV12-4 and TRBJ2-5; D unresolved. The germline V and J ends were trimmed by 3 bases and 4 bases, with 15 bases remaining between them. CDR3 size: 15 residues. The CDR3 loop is CASSFGQAYPETQYF. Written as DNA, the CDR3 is TGTGCCAGCAGTTTCGGGCAGGCGTATCCAGAGACCCAGTACTTC.

The CDR3 DNA follows: TGCAGTGCTACCGGACAGGCGGCCTACGAGCAGTACTTC. Translated, it gives CSATGQAAYEQYF. V usage is TRBV20-1 and J usage is TRBJ2-7, with TRBD1 matching 7 bases. After removal of 4 bases from V and 2 bases from J, the junction contained 5 bases not matched to a gene. The CDR3 runs to 13 residues. The V gene's germline CDR1 is DFQATT and CDR2 SNEGSKA (reference sequence).

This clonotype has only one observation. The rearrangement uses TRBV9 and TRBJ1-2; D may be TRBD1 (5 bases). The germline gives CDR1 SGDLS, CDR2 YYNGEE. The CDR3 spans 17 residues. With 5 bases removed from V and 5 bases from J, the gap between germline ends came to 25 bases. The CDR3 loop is CASSLSGITTDRYGYTF. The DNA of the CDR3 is TGTGCCAGCAGTTTATCAGGGATAACGACAGATAGATATGGCTACACCTTC. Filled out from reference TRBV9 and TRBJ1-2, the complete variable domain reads DSGVTQTPKHLITATGQRVTLRCSPRSGDLSVYWYQQSLDQGLQFLIQYYNGEERAKGNILERFSAQQFPDLHSELNLSSLELGDSALYFCASSLSGITTDRYGYTFGSGTRLTVV.

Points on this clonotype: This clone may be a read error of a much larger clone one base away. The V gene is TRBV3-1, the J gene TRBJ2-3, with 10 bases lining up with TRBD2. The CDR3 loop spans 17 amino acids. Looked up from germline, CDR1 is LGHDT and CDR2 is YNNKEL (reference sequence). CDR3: CASSQVQSGGAADTHYF. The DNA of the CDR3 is TGTGCCAGCAGCCAAGTCCAAAGCGGGGGGGCTGCAGATACGCACTATTTT.

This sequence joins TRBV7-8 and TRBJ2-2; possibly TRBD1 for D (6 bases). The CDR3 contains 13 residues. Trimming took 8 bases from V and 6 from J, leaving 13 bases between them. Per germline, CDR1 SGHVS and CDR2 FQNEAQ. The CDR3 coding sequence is TGTGCCAGCGGACAACAGGGTCCCGGGGAGCTGTTTTTT. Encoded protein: CASGQQGPGELFF.

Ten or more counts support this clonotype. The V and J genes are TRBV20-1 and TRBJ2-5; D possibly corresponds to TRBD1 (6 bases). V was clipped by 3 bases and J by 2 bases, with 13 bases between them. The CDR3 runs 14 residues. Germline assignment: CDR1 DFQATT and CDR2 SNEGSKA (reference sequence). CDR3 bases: TGCAGTGCTAGTAGGACAGCCTTACAAGAGACCCAGTACTTC. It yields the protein CSASRTALQETQYF.

This chain's CDR3 is CAQPSGWDGYTF. CDR3 DNA sequence: TGTGCCCAGCCATCCGGGTGGGATGGCTACACCTTC. The chain couples TRBV2 to TRBJ1-2, with no clear D. CDR3 size: 12 residues. CDR1 SNHLY and CDR2 FYNNEI come from the germline V gene. Trimming removed 11 bases at V and 6 bases at J, with 16 bases between.

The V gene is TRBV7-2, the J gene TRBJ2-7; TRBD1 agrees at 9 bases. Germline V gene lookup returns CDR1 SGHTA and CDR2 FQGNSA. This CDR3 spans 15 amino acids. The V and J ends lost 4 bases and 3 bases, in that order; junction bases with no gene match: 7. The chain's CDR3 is CASSSYGTGSYEQYF. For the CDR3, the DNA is TGTGCCAGCAGCTCGTACGGGACAGGGAGCTACGAGCAGTACTTC.

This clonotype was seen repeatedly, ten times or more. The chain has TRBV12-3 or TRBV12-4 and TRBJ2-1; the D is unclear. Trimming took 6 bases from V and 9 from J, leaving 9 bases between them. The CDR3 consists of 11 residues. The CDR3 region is CASRLSSEQFF. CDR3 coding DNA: TGTGCCAGCAGGCTTAGCAGTGAGCAGTTCTTC.

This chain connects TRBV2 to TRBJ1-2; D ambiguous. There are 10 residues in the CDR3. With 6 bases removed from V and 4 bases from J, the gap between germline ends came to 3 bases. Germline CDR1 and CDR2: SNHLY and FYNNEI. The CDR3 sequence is CASRGYGYTF. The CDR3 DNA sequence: TGTGCCAGCAGGGGCTATGGCTACACCTTC.

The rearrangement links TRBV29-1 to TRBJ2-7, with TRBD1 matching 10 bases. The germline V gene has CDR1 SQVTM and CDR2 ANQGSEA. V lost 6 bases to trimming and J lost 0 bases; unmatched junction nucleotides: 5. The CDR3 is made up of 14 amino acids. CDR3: CSVPGTGDSYEQYF. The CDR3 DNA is TGCAGCGTCCCCGGGACAGGGGACTCCTACGAGCAGTACTTC.

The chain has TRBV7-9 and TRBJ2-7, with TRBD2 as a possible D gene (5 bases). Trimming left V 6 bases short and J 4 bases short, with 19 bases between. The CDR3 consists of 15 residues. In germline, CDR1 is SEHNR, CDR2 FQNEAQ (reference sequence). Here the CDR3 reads CASRDSGRPNYEQYF. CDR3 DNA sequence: TGTGCCAGCAGGGACTCTGGACGGCCGAATTACGAGCAGTACTTC.

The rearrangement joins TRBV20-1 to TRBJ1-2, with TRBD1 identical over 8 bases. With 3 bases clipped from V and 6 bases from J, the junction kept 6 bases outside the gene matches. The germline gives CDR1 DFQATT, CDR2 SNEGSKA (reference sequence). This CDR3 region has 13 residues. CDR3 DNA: TGCAGTGCTAGCCTGACAGGGGTTGATGGCTACACCTTC. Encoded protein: CSASLTGVDGYTF.

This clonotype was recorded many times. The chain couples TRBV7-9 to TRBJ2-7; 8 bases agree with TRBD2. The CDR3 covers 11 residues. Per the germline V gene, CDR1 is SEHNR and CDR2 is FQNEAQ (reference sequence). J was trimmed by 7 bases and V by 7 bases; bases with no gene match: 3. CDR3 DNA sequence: TGTGCCAGCACGGGAGGGCGGGAGCAGTACTTC. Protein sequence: CASTGGREQYF.

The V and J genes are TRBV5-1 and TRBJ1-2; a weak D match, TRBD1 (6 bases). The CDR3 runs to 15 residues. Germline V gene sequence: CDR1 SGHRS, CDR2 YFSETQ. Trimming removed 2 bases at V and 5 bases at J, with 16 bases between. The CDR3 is CASSLKTRGDYGYTF. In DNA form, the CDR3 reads TGCGCCAGCAGCTTAAAGACTAGGGGGGATTATGGCTACACCTTC.